This T cell receptor beta chain was captured by sequencing in a study of blood T cell repertoires in COVID-19. In the study overall: The analysed material was cDNA or gDNA that came from T cells, B-cell-depleted T cells, or PBMCs.

In germline, CDR1 is LNHDA, CDR2 SQIVND (reference sequence). This CDR3 is built from 16 residues. Losses at the gene ends were 4 bases for V and 3 bases for J; bases not matched to a gene: 9. Libraries were prepared by immunoSEQ multiplex PCR; TCRdb keeps only in-frame clonotypes and omits some of them. The sample lists some 300,000 clones, approximately 86% occurring once. This TCR came from a woman in her 70s with COVID-19, enrolled during active disease. Sequenced: peripheral blood. The chain recombines TRBV19 with TRBJ1-1; 9 bases map to TRBD1. CDR3 region: CASSTTGGLLDTEAFF. The CDR3 coding sequence is TGTGCCAGTAGTACGACAGGGGGTCTCTTGGACACTGAAGCTTTCTTT.